This TCR beta chain comes out of a study of T-cell reconstitution after alpha-beta-depleted transplantation in children. This clonotype turned up a few times. Trimming left V 0 bases short and J 5 bases short, with 19 bases between. The CDR3 has 17 residues. Germline V lookup: CDR1 LGHNA, CDR2 YSLEER. Unique molecular identifiers were used to barcode this TCRbeta library. TCRdb independently ran MiXCR on the PCR reads; one entry per CDR3 protein. The sample shows hundreds of thousands of distinct CDR3 sequences, around 16% of them seen only once. This specimen was PBMCs from the stem cell graft donor, taken from the stem cell graft. This receptor was taken from a human donor who donated a stem cell graft to a child with acute myeloid leukemia. This chain joins TRBV4-3 and TRBJ2-5; D is tentatively TRBD1 or TRBD2 (6 bases each). The CDR3 DNA sequence: TGCGCCAGCAGCCAAGATATAGACGGGGGCCCCGGGGAGACCCAGTACTTC. Encoded protein: CASSQDIDGGPGETQYF.